These T cell receptor beta chains were read from a single sample in a study of blood T cell repertoires in COVID-19. The data were produced by immunoSEQ multiplex PCR, yet TCRdb's version contains in-frame clones alone and is incomplete. Among about 24,000 clones listed, less than 90% were seen once. Sequencing was carried out using peripheral blood. These receptor sequences come from a human donor with acute or convalescent COVID-19. The donor label of this sample is uncertain. CDR3s include the opening cysteine and the closing phenylalanine or tryptophan. The D gene is left open where the match is weak. The listing skips clone size in some rows; elsewhere it reads once, few, many or a size class.

v_call: TRBV7-2
d_call: NA
j_call: TRBJ1-1
clone_size: few
cdr3_nt: TGTGCCAGCGGGCGAGACACTGAAGCTTTCTTT
cdr3_aa: CASGRDTEAFF

v_call: TRBV4-3
d_call: TRBD2
j_call: TRBJ2-7
clone_size: NA
cdr3_nt: TGCGCCAGCAGCCAACTAGCGGGGGGGGGCAAGCAGTACTTC
cdr3_aa: CASSQLAGGGKQYF

v_call: TRBV15
d_call: TRBD1
j_call: TRBJ1-5
clone_size: NA
cdr3_nt: TGTGCCACCAGCAGGGGACAGAGCAATCAGCCCCAGCATTTT
cdr3_aa: CATSRGQSNQPQHF

v_call: TRBV7-2
d_call: NA
j_call: TRBJ1-2
clone_size: NA
cdr3_nt: TGTGCCAGCAGCCTTAGGGGGGGGGACTATGGCTACACCTTC
cdr3_aa: CASSLRGGDYGYTF

v_call: TRBV24-1
d_call: TRBD2
j_call: TRBJ2-2
clone_size: NA
cdr3_nt: TGTGCCACCAGTCGGGGTGGGACTAAGACCGGGGAGCTGTTTTTT
cdr3_aa: CATSRGGTKTGELFF

v_call: TRBV5-1
d_call: TRBD2
j_call: TRBJ2-1
clone_size: NA
cdr3_nt: TGCGCCAGCAGCTCCGGGACTACCTACAATGAGCAGTTCTTC
cdr3_aa: CASSSGTTYNEQFF

v_call: TRBV18
d_call: NA
j_call: TRBJ2-1
clone_size: NA
cdr3_nt: TGTGCCAGCTCGAGGGAGAATGAGCAGTTCTTC
cdr3_aa: CASSRENEQFF

v_call: TRBV6-5
d_call: NA
j_call: TRBJ1-2
clone_size: NA
cdr3_nt: TGTGCCAGCAGCCTACTCAGGAACTATGGCTACACCTTC
cdr3_aa: CASSLLRNYGYTF

v_call: TRBV19
d_call: TRBD1
j_call: TRBJ1-5
clone_size: NA
cdr3_nt: TGTGCCAGTAGCTCTGGACAGGGCCTTGGTAGCAATCAGCCCCAGCATTTT
cdr3_aa: CASSSGQGLGSNQPQHF

v_call: TRBV7-9
d_call: NA
j_call: TRBJ1-3
clone_size: NA
cdr3_nt: TGTGCCAGCAGCTTAAGCCCCCGCGCGTCCTCTGGAAACACCATATATTTT
cdr3_aa: CASSLSPRASSGNTIYF

v_call: TRBV29-1
d_call: TRBD1
j_call: TRBJ1-2
clone_size: NA
cdr3_nt: TGCAGCGCTAACTCCCAGGGGGCCGCTAACTATGGCTACACCTTC
cdr3_aa: CSANSQGAANYGYTF

v_call: TRBV4-3
d_call: NA
j_call: TRBJ1-1
clone_size: NA
cdr3_nt: TGCGCCAGCAGCCAAGATTTGAGCACTGAAGCTTTCTTT
cdr3_aa: CASSQDLSTEAFF

v_call: TRBV30
d_call: TRBD1
j_call: TRBJ1-3
clone_size: NA
cdr3_nt: TGTGCCTGGAGTCGAGGGACAGCCGTTTCCGGAAACACCATATATTTT
cdr3_aa: CAWSRGTAVSGNTIYF

v_call: TRBV25-1
d_call: NA
j_call: TRBJ2-1
clone_size: NA
cdr3_nt: TGTGCCAGCAGTGGGATTCTGGCGGGCCGAACCTACAATGAGCAGTTCTTC
cdr3_aa: CASSGILAGRTYNEQFF

v_call: TRBV28
d_call: NA
j_call: TRBJ2-1
clone_size: NA
cdr3_nt: TGTGCCAGCAGTCCCAACAATGAGCAGTTCTTC
cdr3_aa: CASSPNNEQFF

v_call: TRBV6-5
d_call: TRBD2
j_call: TRBJ2-7
clone_size: NA
cdr3_nt: TGTGCCAGCAGGCGGCGGGAGCAGGGTTCCTACGAGCAGTACTTC
cdr3_aa: CASRRREQGSYEQYF

v_call: TRBV2
d_call: NA
j_call: TRBJ1-3
clone_size: NA
cdr3_nt: TGTGCCAGCAGCCTCCTTAACAGGGCTGGAAACACCATATATTTT
cdr3_aa: CASSLLNRAGNTIYF

v_call: TRBV5-1
d_call: TRBD1
j_call: TRBJ2-7
clone_size: few
cdr3_nt: TGCGCCAGCAGCACGGGACAGGGAACGGGACTCGAGCAGTACTTC
cdr3_aa: CASSTGQGTGLEQYF

v_call: TRBV7-2
d_call: TRBD2
j_call: TRBJ2-5
clone_size: NA
cdr3_nt: TGTGCCAGCAGCCGGGGGGGCCCGCAAGAGACCCAGTACTTC
cdr3_aa: CASSRGGPQETQYF

v_call: TRBV7-8
d_call: NA
j_call: TRBJ1-2
clone_size: NA
cdr3_nt: TGTGCCAGCAGCCCAGGGGTGAACTATGGCTACACCTTC
cdr3_aa: CASSPGVNYGYTF

v_call: TRBV6-5
d_call: TRBD2
j_call: TRBJ2-7
clone_size: NA
cdr3_nt: TGTGCCAGCAGTCGAGCGGGAGTAAGTTACGAGCAGTACTTC
cdr3_aa: CASSRAGVSYEQYF

v_call: TRBV19
d_call: TRBD1
j_call: TRBJ1-2
clone_size: NA
cdr3_nt: TGTGCCAGTAGGAGGAGGCAGGGGGCAGGTGGCTACACCTTC
cdr3_aa: CASRRRQGAGGYTF

v_call: TRBV5-1
d_call: TRBD1
j_call: TRBJ1-1
clone_size: NA
cdr3_nt: TGCGCCAGCAACTCCGGGACAGGGAATATTTTGAACACTGAAGCTTTCTTT
cdr3_aa: CASNSGTGNILNTEAFF

v_call: TRBV3-1/TRBV3-2
d_call: TRBD1
j_call: TRBJ1-1
clone_size: NA
cdr3_nt: TGTGCCAGCAGCCAATTTGACAGGGACACTGAAGCTTTCTTT
cdr3_aa: CASSQFDRDTEAFF

v_call: TRBV7-9
d_call: NA
j_call: TRBJ2-7
clone_size: NA
cdr3_nt: TGTGCCAGCAGCCCACTCTCCGCGGTCGCCGGGGAGCAGTACTTC
cdr3_aa: CASSPLSAVAGEQYF

v_call: TRBV9
d_call: NA
j_call: TRBJ2-3
clone_size: few
cdr3_nt: TGTGCCAGCAGCCCCCCCCAGGCAGATACGCAGTATTTT
cdr3_aa: CASSPPQADTQYF

v_call: TRBV6-5
d_call: NA
j_call: TRBJ1-1
clone_size: once
cdr3_nt: TGTGCCAGCAGCGTCAGCAGGGTAGGGACTGAAGCTTTCTTT
cdr3_aa: CASSVSRVGTEAFF

v_call: TRBV5-1
d_call: NA
j_call: TRBJ2-2
clone_size: NA
cdr3_nt: TGCGCCAGCAGCTGGGAAGGCAGGGACACCGGGGAGCTGTTTTTT
cdr3_aa: CASSWEGRDTGELFF

v_call: TRBV19
d_call: NA
j_call: TRBJ1-3
clone_size: NA
cdr3_nt: TGTGCCAGTAAATTCTCGGGAGAAGGAGGAAACACCATATATTTT
cdr3_aa: CASKFSGEGGNTIYF

v_call: TRBV4-1
d_call: NA
j_call: TRBJ2-5
clone_size: NA
cdr3_nt: TGCGCCAGCAGCCAGGAGGGGAGGCAAACAGAGACCCAGTACTTC
cdr3_aa: CASSQEGRQTETQYF

v_call: TRBV18
d_call: NA
j_call: TRBJ1-1
clone_size: NA
cdr3_nt: TGTGCCAGCTCACCCCTAGGCCAGAACACTGAAGCTTTCTTT
cdr3_aa: CASSPLGQNTEAFF

v_call: TRBV5-4
d_call: TRBD1
j_call: TRBJ2-7
clone_size: NA
cdr3_nt: TGTGCCAGCAGCCCGACAGGGAACGAACAGCAGTACTTC
cdr3_aa: CASSPTGNEQQYF

v_call: TRBV3-1/TRBV3-2
d_call: NA
j_call: TRBJ1-5
clone_size: NA
cdr3_nt: TGTGCCAGCAGCCAACTACCTAGCAATCAGCCCCAGCATTTT
cdr3_aa: CASSQLPSNQPQHF

v_call: TRBV7-2
d_call: NA
j_call: TRBJ1-2
clone_size: NA
cdr3_nt: TGTGCCAGCAGCCCGTACCCCCTGGGAGGGAGTGGCTACACCTTC
cdr3_aa: CASSPYPLGGSGYTF

v_call: TRBV11-2
d_call: TRBD1
j_call: TRBJ1-4
clone_size: NA
cdr3_nt: TGTGCCAGCAGCTCACTGACAGGGTGGGATAGTGAAAAACTGTTTTTT
cdr3_aa: CASSSLTGWDSEKLFF

v_call: TRBV6-2/TRBV6-3
d_call: TRBD2
j_call: TRBJ2-7
clone_size: few
cdr3_nt: TGTGCCAGCAGTGAGGGACTAGCGGGAGCAACCGAGCAGTACTTC
cdr3_aa: CASSEGLAGATEQYF

v_call: TRBV9
d_call: TRBD1
j_call: TRBJ1-2
clone_size: once
cdr3_nt: TGTGCCAGCTCGGACTCGACAGGGGGCCGTTTGCATGGCTACACCTTC
cdr3_aa: CASSDSTGGRLHGYTF

v_call: TRBV10-2
d_call: NA
j_call: TRBJ2-1
clone_size: NA
cdr3_nt: TGCGCCAGCAGTGCCGTCGCGGATGAGCAGTTCTTC
cdr3_aa: CASSAVADEQFF

v_call: TRBV25-1
d_call: NA
j_call: TRBJ1-6
clone_size: NA
cdr3_nt: TGTGCCAGCCAGTCACGCTTAAATTCACCCCTCCACTTT
cdr3_aa: CASQSRLNSPLHF

v_call: TRBV5-6
d_call: NA
j_call: TRBJ2-1
clone_size: NA
cdr3_nt: TGTGCCAGCAGCCCTCTCAGGGGAAGAGATTTCAATGAGCAGTTCTTC
cdr3_aa: CASSPLRGRDFNEQFF

v_call: TRBV6-5
d_call: NA
j_call: TRBJ1-6
clone_size: NA
cdr3_nt: TGTGCCAGCAGTTTCCAGGGGAACGGTGTCAGATCACCCCTCCACTTT
cdr3_aa: CASSFQGNGVRSPLHF

v_call: TRBV7-2
d_call: TRBD1
j_call: TRBJ1-1
clone_size: NA
cdr3_nt: TGTGCCAGCAGCTCCAGACAGGGTACTGAAGCTTTCTTT
cdr3_aa: CASSSRQGTEAFF

v_call: TRBV4-3
d_call: TRBD1
j_call: TRBJ1-6
clone_size: NA
cdr3_nt: TGCGCCAGCAGCCAACCTACAGGGGGCTCGGATTCACCCCTCCACTTT
cdr3_aa: CASSQPTGGSDSPLHF

v_call: TRBV2
d_call: NA
j_call: TRBJ2-7
clone_size: few
cdr3_nt: TGTGCCAGCAGACAAGAGGAGATAGAATACTACGAGCAGTACTTC
cdr3_aa: CASRQEEIEYYEQYF

v_call: TRBV7-8
d_call: TRBD2
j_call: TRBJ2-7
clone_size: NA
cdr3_nt: TGTGCCAGCAGCTTAGCGAGGCTAGCGGGGGGGCCAACGTACGAGCAGTACTTC
cdr3_aa: CASSLARLAGGPTYEQYF

v_call: TRBV6-5
d_call: TRBD1
j_call: TRBJ1-6
clone_size: NA
cdr3_nt: TGTGCCAGCAGTCCGACAGGGGGTAAGAATTCACCCCTCCACTTT
cdr3_aa: CASSPTGGKNSPLHF

v_call: TRBV11-2
d_call: NA
j_call: TRBJ2-5
clone_size: NA
cdr3_nt: TGTGCCAGCAGCCGGGGACACGGAGAGACCCAGTACTTC
cdr3_aa: CASSRGHGETQYF

v_call: TRBV7-2
d_call: NA
j_call: TRBJ2-5
clone_size: NA
cdr3_nt: TGTGCCAGCAGCACGACGGCAGGGTCCTTGAATAGGGAGACCCAGTACTTC
cdr3_aa: CASSTTAGSLNRETQYF

v_call: TRBV30
d_call: NA
j_call: TRBJ1-4
clone_size: NA
cdr3_nt: TGTGCCTGGAGTGTACAAGCAACTAATGAAAAACTGTTTTTT
cdr3_aa: CAWSVQATNEKLFF

v_call: TRBV3-1/TRBV3-2
d_call: NA
j_call: TRBJ1-2
clone_size: NA
cdr3_nt: TGTGCCAGCAGCCCGACAGTGACTAACTATGGCTACACCTTC
cdr3_aa: CASSPTVTNYGYTF

v_call: TRBV5-4
d_call: NA
j_call: TRBJ1-3
clone_size: NA
cdr3_nt: TGTGCCAGCAGCACTGGCGGGGGTAACACCATATATTTT
cdr3_aa: CASSTGGGNTIYF

v_call: TRBV10-3
d_call: NA
j_call: TRBJ1-1
clone_size: NA
cdr3_nt: TGTGCCATCAGTGTAACGGGGGGCGAGAGCACTGAAGCTTTCTTT
cdr3_aa: CAISVTGGESTEAFF

v_call: TRBV4-3
d_call: NA
j_call: TRBJ2-7
clone_size: NA
cdr3_nt: TGCGCCAGCAGCCAAGATGGCGGCGAGCAGTACTTC
cdr3_aa: CASSQDGGEQYF

v_call: TRBV30
d_call: TRBD2
j_call: TRBJ2-7
clone_size: NA
cdr3_nt: TGTGCCTGGAGTGTAAGGGCAGGGAGGGCCTACGAGCAGTACTTC
cdr3_aa: CAWSVRAGRAYEQYF